This T cell receptor (beta chain) was sequenced for a study of Tregs in tolerant kidney transplant recipients. General study findings and limits: For some patients, primers changed over time, blocking nucleotide-level comparison. In tolerant patients, donor-specific Tregs outgrew total Tregs, suggesting antigen-driven expansion. This study did not directly address biological reproducibility.

Here immunoSEQ multiplex PCR was the method, and the copy in TCRdb shows in-frame clones only, minus some. This sample carries 30,000 or so clones, with approximately 14% going to the ten biggest clones. Regarding this clone: Its antigen is still unknown. The sequenced fragment ends 3 residues before the CDR3 boundary, so the rest is inferred from the germline J gene.

The V end lost 4 bases, the J end lost 5 bases, and 6 bases lay between the germline ends. The CDR3 has 12 amino acids. Germline-derived CDR1 and CDR2 are SGHDT and YYEEEE. Unstimulated regulatory T cells (CD4+CD25+CD127-), CD4+CD25- non-regulatory cells, CD4 and CD8 cells were FACS-sorted from thawed PBMCs. The input for sequencing was CD8+ T cells from blood, taken before the transplant. The rearrangement joins TRBV5-6 to TRBJ2-2; D ambiguous. This clonotype was sampled from a human donor who received a combined kidney and bone marrow transplant. The CDR3 loop is CASSLSTGELFF. The DNA read from the CDR3 is TGTGCCAGCAGCCTAAGTACCGGGGAG.